One and the same sample provided the 30 T cell receptor beta chains below, sequenced in a study of control samples from healthy donors and cancer patients. The table came from immunoSEQ multiplex PCR; TCRdb's copy has only in-frame clones and leaves some out. The repertoire holds about 60,000 clones, with almost 85% as singletons. Sequenced: blood. These receptors came from a man between 40 and 49 years old in good health.

This clone was seen only once. The CDR3 loop is CASSLGTGYGYTF. The CDR3 nucleotides read TGTGCCAGCAGCTTAGGGACAGGGTATGGCTACACCTTC. The V gene is TRBV7-6, the J gene TRBJ1-2; 8 positions agree with TRBD1. CDR1 and CDR2 from the germline V gene are SGHVS and FNYEAQ. CDR3 length: 13 residues. With 1 base clipped from V and 5 bases from J, the junction kept 0 bases outside the gene matches. The variable domain in full, completed from reference TRBV7-6 and TRBJ1-2, reads GAGVSQSPRYKVTKRGQDVALRCDPISGHVSLYWYRQALGQGPEFLTYFNYEAQQDKSGLPNDRFSAERPEGSISTLTIQRTEQRDSAMYRCASSLGTGYGYTFGSGTRLTVV.

The table lists this clone with a few counts. J is TRBJ1-1 and V is TRBV4-1; 9 nucleotides line up with TRBD1. The CDR3 is 15 amino acids. Germline CDR1 MGHRA, CDR2 YSYEKL. With 2 bases clipped from V and 9 bases from J, the junction kept 10 bases outside the gene matches. Here the CDR3 reads CASSQFRGTGKQAFF. The CDR3, as DNA: TGCGCCAGCAGCCAATTTCGAGGGACAGGGAAGCAAGCTTTCTTT.

The J gene is TRBJ2-1, the V gene TRBV3-1 (or the pseudogene TRBV3-2); D is tentatively TRBD1 or TRBD2 (5 bases each). This CDR3 region has 15 residues. Trimming left V 4 bases short and J 8 bases short, with 18 bases between. Per germline, CDR1 LGHDT and CDR2 YNNKEL (reference sequence). The DNA for the CDR3 is TGTGCCAGCAGCCCTCTAAGGGGTGTGGGGGATGAGCAGTTCTTC. Its translation is CASSPLRGVGDEQFF.

The chain uses TRBV7-8 and TRBJ2-1, with 12 bases lining up with TRBD2. This CDR3 contains 17 residues. CDR1 and CDR2 from the germline V gene are SGHVS and FQNEAQ. Trimming cost V 4 bases and J 2 bases; bases outside gene matches: 6. CDR3 amino acids: CASSSDLAGGAYNEQFF. CDR3 sequence (DNA): TGTGCCAGCAGCTCCGACCTAGCGGGAGGGGCCTACAATGAGCAGTTCTTC.

This chain uses TRBV6-5 with TRBJ2-7; TRBD2 might be the D (7 bases). CDR1 is MNHEY and CDR2 is SVGAGI in the germline V gene. V lost 7 bases and J lost 7, with 23 bases in between. The CDR3 has 15 amino acids. CDR3 loop: CASTPAGANTREQYF. For the CDR3, the DNA is TGTGCCAGCACTCCTGCGGGGGCAAATACCAGGGAGCAGTACTTC.

V is TRBV30 and J is TRBJ1-6, with D hard to call. With 0 bases removed from V and 3 bases from J, the gap between germline ends came to 6 bases. The CDR3 sequence is 14 residues long. The germline V gene encodes CDR1 GTSNPN and CDR2 SVGIG (reference sequence). The CDR3, as DNA: TGTGCCTGGAGTGTAGGGAACTATAATTCACCCCTCCACTTT. Translation gives CAWSVGNYNSPLHF. Full variable domain (outside the CDR3, taken from reference TRBV30 and TRBJ1-6): SQTIHQWPATLVQPVGSPLSLECTVEGTSNPNLYWYRQAAGRGLQLLFYSVGIGQISSEVPQNLSASRPQDRQFILSSKKLLLSDSGFYLCAWSVGNYNSPLHFGNGTRLTVT.

The chain has TRBV24-1 and TRBJ2-1; 10 bases match TRBD2. Germline V gene data show CDR1 as KGHDR and CDR2 as SFDVKD. The CDR3 length is 16 residues. The junction had 5 bases not matched to a gene; V was cut back by 3 bases and J by 4 bases. CDR3 protein: CATSDPTSGVYNEQFF. CDR3 DNA sequence: TGTGCCACCAGTGATCCTACTAGCGGGGTTTACAATGAGCAGTTCTTC.

In its sample, this clone was seen a few times. V gene TRBV19 combines with J gene TRBJ2-7; no definite D call. Germline V CDR1 and CDR2: LNHDA, SQIVND (reference sequence). The CDR3 has 14 residues. The V and J ends lost 1 base and 3 bases respectively, with 10 bases between them. The chain's CDR3 is CASSIGHKVYEQYF. The CDR3 DNA sequence: TGTGCCAGTAGTATAGGACATAAAGTCTACGAGCAGTACTTC. The variable domain in full, with the rest retrieved from reference TRBV19 and TRBJ2-7, is DGGITQSPKYLFRKEGQNVTLSCEQNLNHDAMYWYRQDPGQGLRLIYYSQIVNDFQKGDIAEGYSVSREKKESFPLTVTSAQKNPTAFYLCASSIGHKVYEQYFGPGTRLTVT.

The chain links TRBV6-5 to TRBJ2-2; TRBD1 is a possible D gene (5 bases). Trimming cost V 6 bases and J 6 bases, with 11 bases left between them. From germline, CDR1 is MNHEY and CDR2 SVGAGI. The CDR3 has 13 residues. The CDR3 DNA reads as TGTGCCAGCAGGTTGGGGCTATCCGGGGAGCTGTTTTTT. Its protein product is CASRLGLSGELFF.

This sequence joins TRBV6-5 and TRBJ1-2; no clear D. The CDR3 extends over 12 amino acids. The V end was cut by 8 bases, the J end by 4 bases, with 11 bases between. Germline values: CDR1 MNHEY, CDR2 SVGAGI. The CDR3 region is CASLSMSYGYTF. The CDR3 coding sequence is TGTGCCAGCCTAAGTATGAGCTATGGCTACACCTTC.

The rearrangement uses TRBV13 and TRBJ1-1; TRBD1 matches 9 bases. The ends lost 5 bases at V and 7 bases at J; junction bases unmatched: 5. Germline CDR1 reads PRHDT; CDR2 reads FYEKMQ (reference sequence). The CDR3 has 13 residues. Written as DNA, the CDR3 is TGTGCCAGCAGCCCGGACAGGGGAGGTGAAGCTTTCTTT. Encoded protein: CASSPDRGGEAFF.

On this clone: Distinct nucleotide sequences in the sample also encode this CDR3. The chain combines TRBV7-2 with TRBJ2-3; unclear D gene. The CDR3 is 13 amino acids. Germline assignment: CDR1 SGHTA and CDR2 FQGNSA. Trimming stripped 2 bases from V and 3 bases from J, with 6 bases between. As DNA, the CDR3 is TGTGCCAGCAGCTTACCCTCGACAGATACGCAGTATTTT. It yields the protein CASSLPSTDTQYF.

A word on this clone: The junction shows a germline mismatch at one end, possibly a read error. This chain uses TRBV11-2 with TRBJ1-5, with D uncertain. CDR1 and CDR2 (germline): SGHAT, FQNNGV. The CDR3 totals 12 residues. CDR3 DNA: TGTGCCAGCAGCCAAGGCAATAAGCCCCAGCATTTT. Its protein is CASSQGNKPQHF.

This clone was detected only once. In DNA, the CDR3 is TGTGCCAGTAGTATCCATACGGGGACAGGTAAAGAGACCCAGTACTTC. It yields the protein CASSIHTGTGKETQYF. The chain has TRBV19 and TRBJ2-5; 8 nucleotides match TRBD1. Trimming cost V 3 bases and J 3 bases; bases outside gene matches: 9. This CDR3 comprises 16 residues. Germline CDR1 LNHDA, CDR2 SQIVND (reference sequence).

J is TRBJ1-4 and V is TRBV30; D may be TRBD1 (5 bases). The germline V and J ends were trimmed by 1 base and 2 bases, with 20 bases remaining between them. The CDR3 consists of 18 residues. Germline lookup yields CDR1 GTSNPN and CDR2 SVGIG (reference sequence). The CDR3 DNA is TGTGCCTGGAGTGGCGCGGGGGGGAGACTGGCGACTAATGAAAAACTGTTTTTT. Protein product: CAWSGAGGRLATNEKLFF.

This clone was counted only a few times. The V call is TRBV30, the J call TRBJ1-5, with D uncertain. This CDR3 contains 18 residues. Trimming took off 4 bases at V and 0 bases at J, with 22 bases between the two ends. Germline-derived CDR1 and CDR2 are GTSNPN and SVGIG (reference sequence). The DNA for the CDR3 is TGTGCCTGGACCCCCTGGCGGGCGAAATCATTTAGCAATCAGCCCCAGCATTTT. Translated, it gives CAWTPWRAKSFSNQPQHF.

This clone has only a few counts. The genes are TRBV7-2 and TRBJ2-5, with D perhaps matching TRBD1 or TRBD2 (6 bases each). Germline lookup yields CDR1 SGHTA and CDR2 FQGNSA. V lost 3 bases to trimming and J lost 5 bases, with 16 bases between them. This CDR3 contains 15 residues. The CDR3 loop is CASSFQGPGGETQYF. As DNA, the CDR3 is TGTGCCAGCAGCTTCCAGGGGCCTGGAGGGGAGACCCAGTACTTC.

The chain combines TRBV6-5 with TRBJ1-1; maybe TRBD1 (6 bases). Germline assignment: CDR1 MNHEY and CDR2 SVGAGI. V gave up 5 bases and J gave up 7 bases, with 14 bases separating them. The CDR3 spans 13 residues. CDR3 nucleotides: TGTGCCAGCAGTCGGAAAACGGACAGTGAAGCTTTCTTT. It is translated as CASSRKTDSEAFF.

This rearrangement joins TRBV27 to TRBJ2-1; D may be TRBD2 (6 bases). The V end lost 6 bases, the J end lost 4 bases, and 10 bases lay between the germline ends. This CDR3 contains 13 residues. Germline V CDR1 and CDR2: MNHEY, SMNVEV (reference sequence). The CDR3 coding sequence is TGTGCCAGCAGGGGACTTAATTACAATGAGCAGTTCTTC. It yields the protein CASRGLNYNEQFF.

The chain has TRBV24-1 and TRBJ2-1, with D uncertain. Germline loops: CDR1 KGHDR, CDR2 SFDVKD. Deletions cut 6 bases from V and 0 bases from J, with 11 bases between. This CDR3 is 15 amino acids long. CDR3 sequence: CATSQTISSYNEQFF. The CDR3 DNA reads TGTGCCACCAGTCAGACAATAAGCTCCTACAATGAGCAGTTCTTC.

The chain employs TRBV28 and TRBJ2-7, with a tentative D call TRBD1 (5 bases). V was clipped by 6 bases and J by 2 bases, with 14 bases between them. This CDR3 spans 14 amino acids. The germline V gene encodes CDR1 MDHEN and CDR2 SYDVKM. CDR3 sequence: CASRDRQSPYEQYF. CDR3 sequence (DNA): TGTGCCAGCAGAGACAGACAAAGCCCCTACGAGCAGTACTTC.

This chain uses TRBV19 with TRBJ2-1; 7 bases align to TRBD2. The germline CDR1 and CDR2 sequences are LNHDA and SQIVND (reference sequence). The trim removed 4 bases at V and 8 bases at J, leaving 8 bases unmatched. The CDR3 has 14 amino acids. The CDR3 is CASSSGSDTYEQFF. Written as DNA, the CDR3 is TGTGCCAGTAGTAGCGGGAGTGATACGTATGAGCAGTTCTTC.

CDR3 residues: CASSFANTLNTEAFF. The CDR3 coding sequence is TGTGCCAGCAGCTTCGCGAACACGTTGAACACTGAAGCTTTCTTT. V is TRBV7-9 and J is TRBJ1-1; the D is unclear. Per the germline V gene, CDR1 is SEHNR and CDR2 is FQNEAQ (reference sequence). This CDR3 contains 15 residues. Trimming cost V 3 bases and J 0 bases, with 11 bases left between them.

The sample holds one count of this clone. V and J are TRBV5-1 and TRBJ2-7; D not resolved. Germline-derived CDR1 and CDR2 are SGHRS and YFSETQ. The V end was cut by 0 bases, the J end by 7 bases, with 17 bases between. CDR3 length: 15 residues. The CDR3 bases are TGCGCCAGCAGCTTGGCCGAAGACCTCCTCGGGGAGCAGTACTTC. Protein sequence: CASSLAEDLLGEQYF.

V and J are TRBV18 and TRBJ1-1; 7 bases map to TRBD1. Per the germline V gene, CDR1 is KGHSH and CDR2 is LQKENI. The CDR3 extends over 14 amino acids. Trimming cost V 3 bases and J 2 bases; bases outside gene matches: 3. The CDR3 bases are TGTGCCAGCTCACCTGACAGGGTAAACACTGAAGCTTTCTTT. Residues: CASSPDRVNTEAFF.

The chain links TRBV28 to TRBJ2-1; D remains unclear. V lost 3 bases and J lost 7, with 13 bases in between. The CDR3 covers 14 residues. In germline, CDR1 is MDHEN, CDR2 SYDVKM. For the CDR3, the DNA is TGTGCCAGCAGTTTGGACCCACTTCTTAATGAGCAGTTCTTC. Protein product: CASSLDPLLNEQFF.

This chain links TRBV4-3 with TRBJ2-1; weak D call: TRBD2 (6 bases). This CDR3 contains 16 residues. Germline CDR1 is LGHNA and CDR2 is YSLEER. The V gene lost 1 base and the J gene lost 1 base, with 11 bases spanning the gap. The CDR3, as DNA: TGCGCCAGCAGCCAAGGGGACTCAATGTCCTACAATGAGCAGTTCTTC. This encodes CASSQGDSMSYNEQFF.

In nucleotides, the CDR3 is TGTGCCAGCAGTTTAACGGCCACGCAAGGCTATGGCTACACCTTC. It specifies CASSLTATQGYGYTF. The V gene is TRBV27, the J gene TRBJ1-2; no reliable D call. The CDR3 consists of 15 residues. V was clipped by 2 bases and J by 4 bases, with 14 bases between them. Germline V CDR1 and CDR2: MNHEY, SMNVEV (reference sequence).

J is TRBJ2-3 and V is TRBV4-3; 12 bases agree with TRBD2. Germline V lookup: CDR1 LGHNA, CDR2 YSLEER. The CDR3 length is 16 residues. The V and J ends lost 5 bases and 2 bases, in that order; junction bases with no gene match: 5. Here the CDR3 reads CASSAWTSGDTDTQYF. The CDR3 bases are TGCGCCAGCAGCGCCTGGACTAGCGGGGACACAGATACGCAGTATTTT.

The V call is TRBV5-1, the J call TRBJ2-3, with 14 nucleotides matching TRBD2. CDR1 and CDR2 from the germline V gene are SGHRS and YFSETQ. This CDR3 is 15 amino acids long. The junction had 2 bases not matched to a gene; V was cut back by 7 bases and J by 1 base. The CDR3 spells CASGLAGGRTDTQYF. CDR3 nucleotide sequence: TGCGCCAGCGGACTAGCGGGGGGTCGCACAGATACGCAGTATTTT.